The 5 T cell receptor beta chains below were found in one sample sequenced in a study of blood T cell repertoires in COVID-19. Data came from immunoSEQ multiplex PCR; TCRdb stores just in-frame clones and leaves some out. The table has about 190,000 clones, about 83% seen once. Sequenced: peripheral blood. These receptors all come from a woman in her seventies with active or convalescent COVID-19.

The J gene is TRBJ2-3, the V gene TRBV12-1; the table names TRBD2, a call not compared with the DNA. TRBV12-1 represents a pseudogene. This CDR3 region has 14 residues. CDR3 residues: CASSPHGRGRTQYF. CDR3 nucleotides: TGTGCCAGCAGCCCGCACGGGAGGGGGCGTACGCAGTATTTT.

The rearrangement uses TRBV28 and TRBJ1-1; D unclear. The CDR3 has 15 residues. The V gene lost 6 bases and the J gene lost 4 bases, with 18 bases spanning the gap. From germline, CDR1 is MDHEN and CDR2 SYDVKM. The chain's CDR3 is CASSPPPMSFTEAFF. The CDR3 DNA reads TGTGCCAGCAGCCCCCCCCCTATGTCCTTCACTGAAGCTTTCTTT. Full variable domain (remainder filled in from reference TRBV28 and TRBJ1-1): DVKVTQSSRYLVKRTGEKVFLECVQDMDHENMFWYRQDPGLGLRLIYFSYDVKMKEKGDIPEGYSVSREKKERFSLILESASTNQTSMYLCASSPPPMSFTEAFFGQGTRLTVV.

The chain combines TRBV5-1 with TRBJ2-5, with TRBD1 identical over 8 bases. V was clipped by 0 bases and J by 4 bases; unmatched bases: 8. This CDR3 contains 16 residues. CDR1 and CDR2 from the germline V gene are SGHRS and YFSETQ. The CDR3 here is CASSLEGQGEGETQYF. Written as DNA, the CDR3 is TGCGCCAGCAGCTTGGAAGGACAGGGCGAAGGAGAGACCCAGTACTTC.

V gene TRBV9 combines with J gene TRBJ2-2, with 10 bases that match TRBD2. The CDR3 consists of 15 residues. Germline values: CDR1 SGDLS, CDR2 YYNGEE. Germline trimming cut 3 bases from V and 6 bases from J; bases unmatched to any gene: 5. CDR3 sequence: CASSELAGVAGELFF. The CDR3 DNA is TGTGCCAGCAGCGAGCTAGCGGGAGTTGCCGGGGAGCTGTTTTTT.

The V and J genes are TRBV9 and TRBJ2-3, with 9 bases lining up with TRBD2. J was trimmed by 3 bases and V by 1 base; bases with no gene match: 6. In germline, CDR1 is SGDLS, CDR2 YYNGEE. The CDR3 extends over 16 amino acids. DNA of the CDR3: TGTGCCAGCAGCGTACACGCGGGAGGGGGTACAGATACGCAGTATTTT. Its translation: CASSVHAGGGTDTQYF.